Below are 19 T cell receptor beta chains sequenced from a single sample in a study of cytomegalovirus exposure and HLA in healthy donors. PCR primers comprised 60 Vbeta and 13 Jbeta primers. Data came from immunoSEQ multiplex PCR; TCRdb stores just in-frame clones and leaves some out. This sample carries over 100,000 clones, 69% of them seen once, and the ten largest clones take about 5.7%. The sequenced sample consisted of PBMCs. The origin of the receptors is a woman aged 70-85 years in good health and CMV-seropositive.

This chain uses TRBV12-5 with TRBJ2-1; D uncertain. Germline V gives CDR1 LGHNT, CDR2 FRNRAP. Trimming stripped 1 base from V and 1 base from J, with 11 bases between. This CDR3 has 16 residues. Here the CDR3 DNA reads TGTGCTAGTGGTTTGGCCCCGGGTCTGTCCTACAATGAGCAGTTCTTC. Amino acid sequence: CASGLAPGLSYNEQFF.

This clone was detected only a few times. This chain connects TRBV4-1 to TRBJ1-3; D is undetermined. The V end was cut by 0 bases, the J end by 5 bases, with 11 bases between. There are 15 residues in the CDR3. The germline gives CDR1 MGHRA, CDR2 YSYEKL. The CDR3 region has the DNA TGCGCCAGCAGCCAAGAGGAGACGGTCAGAAACACCATATATTTT. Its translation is CASSQEETVRNTIYF.

CDR3 nucleotides: TGTGCCAGCAGTGAGTTTAGACAGGGGAGTACTGAAGCTTTCTTT. The encoded protein is CASSEFRQGSTEAFF. The rearrangement uses TRBV2 and TRBJ1-1, with 8 nucleotides matching TRBD1. The J segment lost 5 bases and the V segment lost 3 bases, leaving 8 bases of the junction unmatched. CDR3 size: 15 residues. Germline CDR1 SNHLY, CDR2 FYNNEI. Combining the CDR3 with reference TRBV2 and TRBJ1-1 gives the whole variable domain EPEVTQTPSHQVTQMGQEVILRCVPISNHLYFYWYRQILGQKVEFLVSFYNNEISEKSEIFDDQFSVERPDGSNFTLKIRSTKLEDSAMYFCASSEFRQGSTEAFFGQGTRLTVV.

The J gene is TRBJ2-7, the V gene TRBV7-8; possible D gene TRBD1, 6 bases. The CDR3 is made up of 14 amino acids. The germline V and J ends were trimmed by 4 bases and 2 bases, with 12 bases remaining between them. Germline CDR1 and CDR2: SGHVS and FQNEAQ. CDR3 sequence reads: CASSSGDATYEQYF. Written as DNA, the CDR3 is TGTGCCAGCAGCTCAGGGGACGCCACCTACGAGCAGTACTTC.

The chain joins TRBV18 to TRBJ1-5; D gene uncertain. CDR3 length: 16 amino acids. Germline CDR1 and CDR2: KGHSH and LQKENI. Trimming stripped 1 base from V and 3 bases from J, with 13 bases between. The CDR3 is CASSPLGQNFNQPQHF. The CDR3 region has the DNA TGTGCCAGCTCACCACTGGGCCAGAACTTCAATCAGCCCCAGCATTTT.

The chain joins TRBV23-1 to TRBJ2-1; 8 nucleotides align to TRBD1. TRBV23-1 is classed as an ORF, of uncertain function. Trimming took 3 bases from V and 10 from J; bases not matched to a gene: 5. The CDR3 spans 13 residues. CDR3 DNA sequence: TGCGCCAGCAGTCACCCGGACAGGGACGAGCAGTTCTTC. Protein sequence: CASSHPDRDEQFF.

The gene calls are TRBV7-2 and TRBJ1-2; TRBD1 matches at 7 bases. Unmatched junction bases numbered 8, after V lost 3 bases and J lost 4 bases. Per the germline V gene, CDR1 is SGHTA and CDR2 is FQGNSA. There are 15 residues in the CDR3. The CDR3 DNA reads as TGTGCCAGCAGCTTCCGACAGGGAGGAAGCTATGGCTACACCTTC. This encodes CASSFRQGGSYGYTF.

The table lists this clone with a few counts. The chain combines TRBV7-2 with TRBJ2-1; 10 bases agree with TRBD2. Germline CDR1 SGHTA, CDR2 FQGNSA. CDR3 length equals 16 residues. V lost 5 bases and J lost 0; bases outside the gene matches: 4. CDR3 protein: CASSISGGSSYNEQFF. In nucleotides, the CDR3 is TGTGCCAGCAGCATTAGCGGGGGGAGCTCCTACAATGAGCAGTTCTTC.

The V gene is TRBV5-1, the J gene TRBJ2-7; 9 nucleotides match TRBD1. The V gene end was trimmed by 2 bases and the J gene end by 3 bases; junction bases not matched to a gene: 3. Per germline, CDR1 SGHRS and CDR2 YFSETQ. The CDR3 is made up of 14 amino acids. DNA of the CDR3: TGCGCCAGCAGCTTCCCGGGACAGGGCTACGAGCAGTACTTC. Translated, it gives CASSFPGQGYEQYF.

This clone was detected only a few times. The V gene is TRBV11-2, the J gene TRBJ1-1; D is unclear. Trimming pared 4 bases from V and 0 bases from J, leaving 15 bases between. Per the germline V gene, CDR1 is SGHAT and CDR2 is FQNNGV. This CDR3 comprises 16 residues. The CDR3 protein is CASSYGDLPMNTEAFF. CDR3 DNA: TGTGCCAGCAGCTATGGCGACTTGCCCATGAACACTGAAGCTTTCTTT. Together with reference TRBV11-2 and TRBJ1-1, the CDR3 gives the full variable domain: EAGVAQSPRYKIIEKRQSVAFWCNPISGHATLYWYQQILGQGPKLLIQFQNNGVVDDSQLPKDRFSAERLKGVDSTLKIQPAKLEDSAVYLCASSYGDLPMNTEAFFGQGTRLTVV.

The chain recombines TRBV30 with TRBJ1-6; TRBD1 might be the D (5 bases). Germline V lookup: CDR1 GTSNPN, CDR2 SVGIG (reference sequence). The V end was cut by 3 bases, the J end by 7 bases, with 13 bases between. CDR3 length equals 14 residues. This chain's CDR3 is CAWSGGEWNSPLHF. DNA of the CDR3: TGTGCCTGGAGCGGGGGGGAATGGAATTCACCCCTCCACTTT.

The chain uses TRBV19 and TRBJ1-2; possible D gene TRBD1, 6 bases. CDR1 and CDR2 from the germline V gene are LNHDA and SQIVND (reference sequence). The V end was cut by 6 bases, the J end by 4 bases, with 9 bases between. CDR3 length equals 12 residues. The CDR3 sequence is CASSGTPYGYTF. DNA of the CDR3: TGTGCCAGTAGCGGGACACCCTATGGCTACACCTTC.

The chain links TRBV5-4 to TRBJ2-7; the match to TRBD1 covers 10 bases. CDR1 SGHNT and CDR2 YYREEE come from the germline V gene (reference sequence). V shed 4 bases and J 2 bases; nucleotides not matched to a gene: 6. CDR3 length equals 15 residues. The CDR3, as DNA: TGTGCCAGCAGCGGGGACAGGGGTCGGACCTACGAGCAGTACTTC. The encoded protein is CASSGDRGRTYEQYF.

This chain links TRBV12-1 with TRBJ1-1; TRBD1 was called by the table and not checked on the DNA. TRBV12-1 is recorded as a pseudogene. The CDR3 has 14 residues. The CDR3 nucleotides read TGTGCCAGCAGATCCGACAGGGTGAACACTGAAGCTTTCTTT. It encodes CASRSDRVNTEAFF.

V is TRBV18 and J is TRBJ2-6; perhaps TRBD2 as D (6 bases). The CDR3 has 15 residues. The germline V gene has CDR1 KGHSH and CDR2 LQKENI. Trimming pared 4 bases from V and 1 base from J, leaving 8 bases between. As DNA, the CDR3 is TGTGCCAGCTCACGGGGGGAGTCTGGGGCCAACGTCCTGACTTTC. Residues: CASSRGESGANVLTF.

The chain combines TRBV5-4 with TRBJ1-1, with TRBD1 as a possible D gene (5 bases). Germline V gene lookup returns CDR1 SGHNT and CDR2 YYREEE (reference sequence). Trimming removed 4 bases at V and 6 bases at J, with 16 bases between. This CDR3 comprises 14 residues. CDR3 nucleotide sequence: TGTGCCAGCAGCCGGATGGGGGGGAGCGCTGAAGCTTTCTTT. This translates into CASSRMGGSAEAFF.

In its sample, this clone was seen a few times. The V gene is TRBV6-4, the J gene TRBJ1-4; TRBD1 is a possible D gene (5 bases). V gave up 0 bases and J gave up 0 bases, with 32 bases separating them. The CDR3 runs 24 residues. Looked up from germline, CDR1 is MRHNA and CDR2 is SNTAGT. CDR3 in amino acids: CASSDSRYDRVKLTTTTTNEKLFF. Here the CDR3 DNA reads TGTGCCAGCAGTGACTCGAGGTACGACAGAGTAAAACTCACAACTACGACAACTAATGAAAAACTGTTTTTT.

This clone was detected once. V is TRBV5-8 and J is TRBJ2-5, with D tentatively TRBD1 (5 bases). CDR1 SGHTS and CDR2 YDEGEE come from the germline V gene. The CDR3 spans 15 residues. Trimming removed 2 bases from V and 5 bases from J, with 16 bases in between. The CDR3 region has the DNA TGTGCCAGCAGCTTCCTGGGGCTGGGATCCGAGACCCAGTACTTC. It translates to CASSFLGLGSETQYF.

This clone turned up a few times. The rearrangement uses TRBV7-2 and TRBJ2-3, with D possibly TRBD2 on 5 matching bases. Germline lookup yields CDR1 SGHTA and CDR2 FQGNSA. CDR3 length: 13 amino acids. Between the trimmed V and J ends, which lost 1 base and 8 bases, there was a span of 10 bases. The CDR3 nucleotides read TGTGCCAGCAGCTTAGGTAGGAGCGGTACGCAGTATTTT. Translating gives CASSLGRSGTQYF.